This T cell receptor beta chain was sequenced for a study of blood T cell repertoires in COVID-19. CDR3 size: 14 residues. With 2 bases removed from V and 8 bases from J, the gap between germline ends came to 15 bases. Looked up from germline, CDR1 is SGHTA and CDR2 is FQGNSA. Clones were sequenced by immunoSEQ multiplex PCR, and TCRdb holds only the in-frame ones, with some missing. The table has 65,000 to 85,000 clones, 75% to 90% seen once. The chain carries TRBV7-2 and TRBJ1-2; no firm D call. This TCR was recovered from an elderly man with COVID-19, enrolled during active disease. Specimen: peripheral blood. The CDR3 nucleotides read TGTGCCAGCAGCTTACTTGTGGCCTCGGGAGGCTACACCTTC. It yields the protein CASSLLVASGGYTF.